This entry describes one T cell receptor beta chain. Produced via immunoSEQ multiplex PCR; TCRdb's table is partial and in-frame only. The table has over 250,000 clones, about 90% seen once. This sample stems from a study of blood T cell repertoires in COVID-19. CDR1 and CDR2 from the germline V gene are SQVTM and ANQGSEA. The CDR3 has 13 amino acids. Losses at the gene ends were 3 bases for V and 2 bases for J; bases not matched to a gene: 0. The rearrangement links TRBV29-1 to TRBJ1-2, with TRBD1 identical over 10 bases. Material for sequencing was peripheral blood. This clonotype was sampled from a woman aged 40 to 50 who had recovered from COVID-19. CDR3: CSVEGQGNYGYTF. CDR3 nucleotide sequence: TGCAGCGTTGAGGGACAGGGGAACTATGGCTACACCTTC.